Reported below is one TCR beta chain. Its antigen is as yet unknown. The repertoire was sequenced with immunoSEQ multiplex PCR; TCRdb's copy has only in-frame clones and lacks some. The sample records more than 90,000 clones, 85% to 95% being singletons. This entry is derived from a study of graft-versus-host responses after intestinal transplantation. The CDR3 is 13 residues long. Germline CDR1 is MNHEY and CDR2 is SMNVEV (reference sequence). The V and J ends lost 6 bases and 6 bases respectively, with 12 bases between them. The TCR sequence derives from a human donor who was the organ donor for an intestinal transplant. The sample consisted of unstimulated CD8+ T cells sorted from spleen or lymph node cells, taken before transplant. This chain links TRBV27 with TRBJ2-4, with a weak D call TRBD2 (5 bases). This CDR3 reads CASSGLAPNIQYF. CDR3 nucleotide sequence: TGTGCCAGCAGCGGGCTAGCCCCAAACATTCAGTACTTC.